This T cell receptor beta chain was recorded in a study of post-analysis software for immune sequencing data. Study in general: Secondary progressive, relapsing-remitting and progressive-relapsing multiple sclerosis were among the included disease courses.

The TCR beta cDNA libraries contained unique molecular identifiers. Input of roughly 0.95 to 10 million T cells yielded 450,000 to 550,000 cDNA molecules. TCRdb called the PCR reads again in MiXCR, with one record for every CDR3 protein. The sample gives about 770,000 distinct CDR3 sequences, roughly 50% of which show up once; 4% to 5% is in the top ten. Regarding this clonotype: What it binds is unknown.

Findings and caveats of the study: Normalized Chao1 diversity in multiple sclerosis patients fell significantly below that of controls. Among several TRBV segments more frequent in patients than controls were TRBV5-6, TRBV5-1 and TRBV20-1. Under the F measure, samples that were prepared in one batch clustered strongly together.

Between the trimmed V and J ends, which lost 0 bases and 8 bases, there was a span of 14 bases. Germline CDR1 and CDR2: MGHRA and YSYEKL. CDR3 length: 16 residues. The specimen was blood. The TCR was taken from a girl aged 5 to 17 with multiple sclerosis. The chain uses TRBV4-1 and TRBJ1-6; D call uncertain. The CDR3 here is CASSQEGLGRDSPLHF. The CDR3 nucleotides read TGCGCCAGCAGCCAAGAGGGCCTCGGGAGGGATTCACCCCTCCACTTT.